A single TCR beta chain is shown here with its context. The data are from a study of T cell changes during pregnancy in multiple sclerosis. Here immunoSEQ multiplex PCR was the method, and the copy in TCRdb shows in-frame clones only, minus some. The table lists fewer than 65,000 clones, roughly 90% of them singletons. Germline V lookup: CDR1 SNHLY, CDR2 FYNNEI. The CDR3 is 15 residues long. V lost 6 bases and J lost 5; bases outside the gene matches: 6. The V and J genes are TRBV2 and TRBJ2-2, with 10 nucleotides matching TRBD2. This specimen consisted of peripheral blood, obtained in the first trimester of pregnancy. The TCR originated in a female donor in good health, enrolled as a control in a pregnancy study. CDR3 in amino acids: CASRRSSGSTGELFF. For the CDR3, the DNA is TGTGCCAGCAGGAGGTCTAGCGGGAGTACCGGGGAGCTGTTTTTT.